Listed here are 5 T cell receptor beta chains from one sample, sequenced in a study of blood T cell repertoires in COVID-19. TCRdb keeps only in-frame clones here, not all; method: immunoSEQ multiplex PCR. This table holds about 360,000 clones, around nine tenths found once. The source material was peripheral blood. The receptor source for this set is a human donor in a cohort sampled during active COVID-19.

The chain has TRBV4-1 and TRBJ1-4; D is uncertain. Trimming shortened V by 4 bases and J by 7 bases, and 19 bases separated the two germline ends. CDR1 is MGHRA and CDR2 is YSYEKL in the germline V gene. The CDR3 is 16 amino acids. The CDR3 DNA is TGCGCCAGCAGCCTTCGGGCGGGGATTGTTGGTGAAAAACTGTTTTTT. This encodes CASSLRAGIVGEKLFF.

DNA of the CDR3: TGTGCCAGCAGTTCTACTAGCGGGGGGGCGCAAGAGACCCAGTACTTC. It specifies CASSSTSGGAQETQYF. The gene calls are TRBV28 and TRBJ2-5; 13 positions match TRBD2. The CDR3 consists of 16 residues. Germline V lookup: CDR1 MDHEN, CDR2 SYDVKM. With V trimmed by 4 bases and J by 2 bases, 4 bases remained unmatched.

The chain links TRBV5-4 to TRBJ2-4; a possible D gene is TRBD1 (6 bases). The V gene's germline CDR1 is SGHNT and CDR2 YYREEE (reference sequence). CDR3 length equals 16 residues. Trimming shortened V by 4 bases and J by 0 bases, and 14 bases separated the two germline ends. The CDR3 protein is CASSKLDSQAKNIQYF. The CDR3 coding sequence is TGTGCCAGCAGCAAACTGGACAGTCAAGCCAAAAACATTCAGTACTTC.

The chain combines TRBV5-1 with TRBJ2-1, with 10 nucleotides matching TRBD2. V shed 8 bases and J 6 bases; nucleotides not matched to a gene: 11. Germline CDR1 and CDR2: SGHRS and YFSETQ. This CDR3 contains 15 residues. The DNA for the CDR3 is TGCGCCAGTGCGAACGACCTAGCGGGAGTCAATGAGCAGTTCTTC. It codes for CASANDLAGVNEQFF.

The genes are TRBV5-1 and TRBJ2-1, with TRBD2 matching over 8 bases. V gave up 0 bases and J gave up 1 base; unmatched junction bases: 18. CDR1 SGHRS and CDR2 YFSETQ come from the germline V gene. The CDR3 has 21 residues. Here the CDR3 DNA reads TGCGCCAGCAGCTTGGCCGGGGGTAGGTCTAGCGGGCAGGGGTCCTACAATGAGCAGTTCTTC. This sequence encodes CASSLAGGRSSGQGSYNEQFF.